This TCR beta chain derives from a study of identical twins. The study's findings and limits: Zero-insertion analyses were open to partial confounding by invariant MAIT and iNKT cells. Fewer insertions were carried by abundant cord blood beta clonotypes, but none was seen in memory repertoires.

About this clonotype itself: Its specificity is not known.

V lost 3 bases and J lost 2; bases outside the gene matches: 1. The CDR3 contains 14 residues. In germline, CDR1 is MDHEN, CDR2 SYDVKM. A universal primer site was added by template switching, and unique molecular identifiers were carried by the cDNA. TCRdb re-called the 5' RACE reads with MiXCR, one entry per CDR3 protein. The table has 1.5 million to 2 million distinct CDR3 sequences, about 30% seen once. Healthy Caucasians, and only they, were the donors. The TCR sequence derives from a newborn girl in good health. The chain uses TRBV28 and TRBJ2-1; 7 nucleotides line up with TRBD1. The sequencing sample was made of cord blood. The CDR3: CASSFQGAYNEQFF. The CDR3 region has the DNA TGTGCCAGCAGTTTCCAGGGGGCCTACAATGAGCAGTTCTTC.